This T cell receptor (beta chain) was observed in a study of Ad26.COV2.S vaccination and SARS-CoV-2 variants. Across the study: Vaccine-arm donor from the placebo-controlled COV1001 Ad26.COV2.S trial. By the intramuscular route, Ad26.COV2.S was given once, or twice 56 days apart.

Here immunoSEQ multiplex PCR was the method, and the copy in TCRdb shows in-frame clones only, minus some. The profile shows roughly 300,000 clones, about 88% of them singletons. Treatment denoted: some 20 received Ad26.COV2.S at low or high dose, single or two shots; about 5 received placebo; per-sample allocation not given. Day 63 following the first vaccine or placebo injection was when the samples were taken. The vaccine delivered Wuhan-strain SARS-CoV-2 spike through an Ad26 vector. The source of this sequence is a person between 18 and 60 years old who received the Ad26.COV2.S COVID-19 vaccine or a placebo. The sample in question was peripheral blood, obtained in a trial of Ad26.COV2.S vaccine versus placebo.

The CDR3 loop is CASSQEKGTTGGTQYF. For the CDR3, the DNA is TGTGCCAGCAGCCAAGAAAAAGGGACCACAGGGGGTACGCAGTATTTT. J is TRBJ2-3 and V is TRBV3-1 (or the pseudogene TRBV3-2); the match to TRBD1 covers 8 bases. The CDR3 consists of 16 residues. The V gene's germline CDR1 is LGHDT and CDR2 YNNKEL (reference sequence). With 0 bases clipped from V and 8 bases from J, the junction kept 10 bases outside the gene matches.